The 11 T cell receptor beta chains presented below share a single source sample, sequenced in a study of T cell changes during pregnancy in multiple sclerosis. This table comes from immunoSEQ multiplex PCR, and its TCRdb copy is limited to in-frame clones, with some not included. The table lists tens of thousands of clones, about nine tenths of them singletons. The sample in question was peripheral blood, obtained in the third trimester of pregnancy. These receptors originate from a female donor with multiple sclerosis, enrolled in a pregnancy study.

The chain is built from TRBV15 and TRBJ2-5; 12 nucleotides align to TRBD2. CDR1 LNHNV and CDR2 YYDKDF come from the germline V gene (reference sequence). CDR3 length: 18 amino acids. V shed 0 bases and J 4 bases; nucleotides not matched to a gene: 9. This CDR3 reads CATSRDSLAGGPIETQYF. Here the CDR3 DNA reads TGTGCCACCAGCAGAGACTCGCTAGCGGGGGGGCCTATAGAGACCCAGTACTTC.

This chain uses TRBV5-1 with TRBJ2-7, with TRBD1 matching over 7 bases. This CDR3 contains 14 residues. Unmatched junction bases numbered 7, after V lost 0 bases and J lost 7 bases. Germline V gives CDR1 SGHRS, CDR2 YFSETQ. The CDR3 DNA reads TGCGCCAGCAGCTTGGACAGGGGAACTGGGGAGCAGTACTTC. Residues: CASSLDRGTGEQYF.

This chain joins TRBV4-1 and TRBJ2-1, with TRBD1 as a possible D gene (5 bases). This CDR3 contains 16 residues. Germline-derived CDR1 and CDR2 are MGHRA and YSYEKL. The V end was cut by 0 bases, the J end by 8 bases, with 17 bases between. This chain's CDR3 is CASSQDVGQYGHEQFF. The CDR3 DNA reads as TGCGCCAGCAGCCAAGATGTAGGACAATACGGTCATGAGCAGTTCTTC.

The rearrangement uses TRBV2 and TRBJ2-3, with D maybe TRBD2 (6 bases). With 4 bases removed from V and 0 bases from J, the gap between germline ends came to 11 bases. CDR1 is SNHLY, CDR2 FYNNEI, per germline. The CDR3 runs 15 residues. CDR3 coding DNA: TGTGCCAGCAGTGCGGTGGGGGGAAGCACAGATACGCAGTATTTT. It encodes CASSAVGGSTDTQYF. Based on the CDR3 plus reference TRBV2 and TRBJ2-3, the full variable domain is EPEVTQTPSHQVTQMGQEVILRCVPISNHLYFYWYRQILGQKVEFLVSFYNNEISEKSEIFDDQFSVERPDGSNFTLKIRSTKLEDSAMYFCASSAVGGSTDTQYFGPGTRLTVL.

This chain links TRBV15 with TRBJ2-2; 9 bases are shared with TRBD1. The V gene end was trimmed by 0 bases and the J gene end by 7 bases; junction bases not matched to a gene: 9. The length of the CDR3 is 17 residues. The germline CDR1 and CDR2 sequences are LNHNV and YYDKDF (reference sequence). CDR3: CATSRDLRTGEGGELFF. The CDR3 DNA is TGTGCCACCAGCAGAGATCTTAGGACAGGGGAGGGCGGGGAGCTGTTTTTT. Full variable domain (remainder filled in from reference TRBV15 and TRBJ2-2): DAMVIQNPRYQVTQFGKPVTLSCSQTLNHNVMYWYQQKSSQAPKLLFHYYDKDFNNEADTPDNFQSRRPNTSFCFLDIRSPGLGDTAMYLCATSRDLRTGEGGELFFGEGSRLTVL.

The chain is built from TRBV5-1 and TRBJ1-1; D unresolved. V was cut by 0 bases and J by 1 base, with 16 bases left in between. Germline assignment: CDR1 SGHRS and CDR2 YFSETQ. The CDR3 has 17 residues. The CDR3 DNA reads TGCGCCAGCAGCTTGGTGTACCGCGGATCTGAGAACACTGAAGCTTTCTTT. This codes for CASSLVYRGSENTEAFF.

The chain uses TRBV5-4 and TRBJ2-2; TRBD2 might be the D (6 bases). This CDR3 comprises 16 residues. The V gene's germline CDR1 is SGHNT and CDR2 YYREEE (reference sequence). The V and J ends lost 0 bases and 4 bases respectively, with 13 bases between them. Here the CDR3 DNA reads TGTGCCAGCAGCTTGGCGCGACTAGTAGGCACCGGGGAGCTGTTTTTT. It specifies CASSLARLVGTGELFF.

This chain links TRBV7-8 with TRBJ2-2; 7 bases match TRBD1. Germline loops: CDR1 SGHVS, CDR2 FQNEAQ. This CDR3 region has 16 residues. Trimming cost V 2 bases and J 1 base; bases outside gene matches: 4. As DNA, the CDR3 is TGTGCCAGCAGCTTATCTAGGGGGCTGAACACCGGGGAGCTGTTTTTT. Its translation: CASSLSRGLNTGELFF.

This clone came up once. Relative to the germline gene, one junction end is altered; a read error may explain this. CDR3 nucleotide sequence: TGTGCCAGCAGAGAAGGACAGGTAAACACAGATACGCAGTATTTT. Translated, it gives CASREGQVNTDTQYF. The chain joins TRBV2 to TRBJ2-3; 7 bases are a match to TRBD1. Germline V CDR1 and CDR2: SNHLY, FYNNEI. The CDR3 runs 15 residues.

This clone was observed once. The genes are TRBV9 and TRBJ1-2, with 8 bases matching TRBD1. Per the germline V gene, CDR1 is SGDLS and CDR2 is YYNGEE. V lost 1 base to trimming and J lost 8 bases; unmatched junction nucleotides: 7. The length of the CDR3 is 14 residues. For the CDR3, the DNA is TGTGCCAGCAGCGTATATGGGACAGGAGAAGGCTACACCTTC. The encoded protein is CASSVYGTGEGYTF.

This clone appeared a single time. V is TRBV7-9 and J is TRBJ2-3, with TRBD2 matching 9 bases. The CDR3 contains 15 residues. Trimming removed 4 bases from V and 8 bases from J; junction bases left unmatched: 10. Germline V CDR1 and CDR2: SEHNR, FQNEAQ (reference sequence). Here the CDR3 DNA reads TGTGCCAGCAGCTCCTCCGGGACTAGCTTCAGTACGCAGTATTTT. It specifies CASSSSGTSFSTQYF. Looking up the rest from reference TRBV7-9 and TRBJ2-3 gives the full variable domain: DTGVSQNPRHKITKRGQNVTFRCDPISEHNRLYWYRQTLGQGPEFLTYFQNEAQLEKSRLLSDRFSAERPKGSFSTLEIQRTEQGDSAMYLCASSSSGTSFSTQYFGPGTRLTVL.